By share, the clone carrying this TCR beta chain counts as large. Antigen: not known. Sample treatment: randomized to nivolumab then ipilimumab (arm A) or the reverse (arm B). The data belong to a study of sequential checkpoint blockade in melanoma. Clones were read by immunoSEQ multiplex PCR, and TCRdb kept only the in-frame ones, dropping some. The table shows almost 9,500 clones, with 25% to 30% occurring only once. The CDR3 is made up of 12 amino acids. The V gene's germline CDR1 is LNHDA and CDR2 SQIVND (reference sequence). Trimming pared 5 bases from V and 9 bases from J, leaving 11 bases between. Overall study findings and caveats: PD-L1 staining and CD8+ counts, not mutational load, tracked tumor T-cell clonality.

This specimen consisted of tumor tissue (inferred from file names), obtained from a patient given nivolumab and ipilimumab in sequence. The chain is built from TRBV19 and TRBJ2-1; D might be TRBD2 (5 bases). The origin of this receptor is a human donor with melanoma. The CDR3, as DNA: TGTGCCAGTAGTTTAAGTGGGAGTGAGCAGTTCTTC. Its translation is CASSLSGSEQFF.